This T cell receptor beta chain was profiled in a study of neurological immune-mediated disorders. Study-wide results and caveats: No CDR3 amino acid sequences were shared by expanded clones across subjects, suggesting private repertoires in all groups. HTLV-1-associated myelopathy had the most TCR clonal expansion, and multiple sclerosis had the least, less than healthy controls.

5'RACE generated cDNA with 10-nucleotide random UMIs. Sequencing runs each yielded over 180 million TCR-beta sequences from 15-18 subjects. TCRdb ran MiXCR on the 5' RACE reads and lists one entry per CDR3 protein. The sample holds roughly 60,000 distinct CDR3 sequences, approximately 4% seen once. On this clonotype itself: Its antigen is unknown.

Germline V CDR1 and CDR2: DFQATT, SNEGSKA (reference sequence). V was clipped by 6 bases and J by 1 base; unmatched bases: 10. CDR3 length equals 15 residues. Sequencing was carried out using PBMCs. This chain uses TRBV20-1 with TRBJ2-7; TRBD2 matches 9 bases. The TCR was taken from a young woman with multiple sclerosis. For the CDR3, the DNA is TGCAGTGCACGACGCCCAAGCGGGGGGTCCTACGAGCAGTACTTC. Encoded protein: CSARRPSGGSYEQYF.